Given below is one T cell receptor beta chain in context. The CDR3 runs 14 residues. CDR1 is WSHSY, CDR2 SAAADI, per germline. V lost 6 bases, J lost 4 bases, and 13 bases lay in between. Genomic DNA per cell subset filled all wells of several immunoSEQ plates. PBMC DNA, left unsorted, was sequenced on ten immunoSEQ deep assay plates. The repertoire was sequenced with immunoSEQ multiplex PCR; TCRdb's copy has only in-frame clones and lacks some. The data show fewer than 600,000 clones, around 79% seen once. This sample was taken from a study of shared clonotypes between healthy human individuals. This clonotype was sampled from a woman in her 40s in good health. Some clones in this sample may be carry-over from other donors' samples. Sequenced input: PBMCs. The chain uses TRBV10-2 and TRBJ2-1; TRBD2 might be the D (6 bases). DNA for the CDR3: TGCGCCAGCAGCCGGGAGTGGGGATACAATGAGCAGTTCTTC. Translating it yields CASSREWGYNEQFF.